The 29 T cell receptor beta chains given below trace back to one sample, sequenced in a study of T cells expressing NK-cell markers. For each CDR3 protein, TCRdb gives one entry from its re-call of the 5' RACE reads, without DNA. The sample holds 500,000 to 600,000 distinct CDR3 sequences. Sequenced material: blood T cells: a sorted CD56 or NKG2C T cell subset, CD4+ or CD8+ T cells, or bulk PBMC T cells (not recorded which). These receptors originate from a young man in good health.

This chain links TRBV7-9 with TRBJ2-3. The CDR3 contains 15 residues. Germline lookup yields CDR1 SEHNR and CDR2 FQNEAQ (reference sequence). The chain's CDR3 is CASSATGSAADTQYF.

This sequence joins TRBV6-4 and TRBJ2-2; the D call of TRBD1 rests on TCRdb alone, since no DNA is present to check it. Per the germline V gene, CDR1 is MRHNA and CDR2 is SNTAGT. The CDR3 sequence is 15 residues long. The CDR3 region is CASSEDLSGSGELFF.

The chain employs TRBV6-2 or TRBV6-3 and TRBJ2-1; TCRdb names TRBD2, which stays unverified in the absence of DNA. This CDR3 comprises 13 residues. Germline V gives CDR1 MNHEY, CDR2 SVGEGT. The chain's CDR3 is CASNQLAWNEQFF.

This chain links TRBV7-9 with TRBJ1-1. This CDR3 spans 13 amino acids. The germline V gene has CDR1 SEHNR and CDR2 FQNEAQ (reference sequence). The CDR3 loop reads CASSILGGSEAFF.

The chain has TRBV7-2 and TRBJ2-1. This CDR3 contains 13 residues. Germline CDR1 SGHTA, CDR2 FQGNSA. The CDR3 sequence is CASSPSSDNEQFF.

The rearrangement links TRBV20-1 to TRBJ1-2; there is no DNA to check the TCRdb D call of TRBD1. The CDR3 is 13 amino acids. CDR1 DFQATT and CDR2 SNEGSKA come from the germline V gene (reference sequence). The CDR3 protein is CSARGVSDYGYTF.

The rearrangement uses TRBV5-1 and TRBJ2-3; TCRdb indicates TRBD1, and absent DNA this call remains unverified. The CDR3 is 15 residues long. Germline V gives CDR1 SGHRS, CDR2 YFSETQ. The CDR3 region is CASSMGQSAPDTQYF.

V and J are TRBV10-3 and TRBJ2-1. The CDR3 runs to 13 residues. Germline V CDR1 and CDR2: ENHRY, SYGVKD. This CDR3 is CAITLGPQNEQFF.

The CDR3 sequence: CAWSVRGVRTTEAFF. The rearrangement links TRBV30 to TRBJ1-1; TCRdb names TRBD1, which stays unverified in the absence of DNA. This CDR3 comprises 15 residues. Germline CDR1 is GTSNPN and CDR2 is SVGIG (reference sequence). The full variable domain, with the rest looked up from reference TRBV30 and TRBJ1-1, is SQTIHQWPATLVQPVGSPLSLECTVEGTSNPNLYWYRQAAGRGLQLLFYSVGIGQISSEVPQNLSASRPQDRQFILSSKKLLLSDSGFYLCAWSVRGVRTTEAFFGQGTRLTVV.

The V and J genes are TRBV9 and TRBJ2-1. The CDR3 length is 15 residues. Germline-derived CDR1 and CDR2 are SGDLS and YYNGEE. CDR3 sequence: CASSVETERYNEQFF. Full variable domain (outside the CDR3, taken from reference TRBV9 and TRBJ2-1): DSGVTQTPKHLITATGQRVTLRCSPRSGDLSVYWYQQSLDQGLQFLIQYYNGEERAKGNILERFSAQQFPDLHSELNLSSLELGDSALYFCASSVETERYNEQFFGPGTRLTVL.

This sequence joins TRBV19 and TRBJ2-1; TCRdb's assignment of TRBD1 cannot be checked, as there is no DNA. This CDR3 is built from 12 residues. Germline V gene sequence: CDR1 LNHDA, CDR2 SQIVND (reference sequence). CDR3 protein: CASRNRGHEQFF.

CDR3 loop: CSARLTGEQYF. This chain joins TRBV20-1 and TRBJ2-7. This CDR3 spans 11 amino acids. Germline assignment: CDR1 DFQATT and CDR2 SNEGSKA (reference sequence).

The genes are TRBV29-1 and TRBJ2-2; TCRdb selects TRBD2, and the lack of DNA leaves this call unchecked. This CDR3 region has 15 residues. Per germline, CDR1 SQVTM and CDR2 ANQGSEA. The CDR3 sequence is CSVEVVLALTGELFF.

The chain employs TRBV20-1 and TRBJ1-5. In germline, CDR1 is DFQATT, CDR2 SNEGSKA (reference sequence). This CDR3 comprises 14 residues. The CDR3 sequence: CSASEVGGSQPQHF.

The chain uses TRBV27 and TRBJ2-2. CDR1 and CDR2 from the germline V gene are MNHEY and SMNVEV (reference sequence). The CDR3 totals 13 residues. The CDR3 loop is CASSWSSTGELFF.

The genes are TRBV20-1 and TRBJ1-5. This CDR3 contains 14 residues. Germline V gene sequence: CDR1 DFQATT, CDR2 SNEGSKA (reference sequence). The CDR3 loop reads CSASGANSNQPQHF.

J is TRBJ2-7 and V is TRBV2. Germline V gene sequence: CDR1 SNHLY, CDR2 FYNNEI. There are 13 residues in the CDR3. The CDR3 here is CASSVQGFYEQYF. The entire variable domain, with the rest obtained from reference TRBV2 and TRBJ2-7, is as follows: EPEVTQTPSHQVTQMGQEVILRCVPISNHLYFYWYRQILGQKVEFLVSFYNNEISEKSEIFDDQFSVERPDGSNFTLKIRSTKLEDSAMYFCASSVQGFYEQYFGPGTRLTVT.

The rearrangement links TRBV6-2 or TRBV6-3 to TRBJ2-2; TCRdb's D gene call, TRBD2, goes unchecked for lack of DNA. The CDR3 is 16 amino acids. The germline CDR1 and CDR2 sequences are MNHEY and SVGEGT. This CDR3 is CASSRLAGANTGELFF.

The rearrangement joins TRBV2 to TRBJ2-1. The CDR3 runs 17 residues. Germline-derived CDR1 and CDR2 are SNHLY and FYNNEI. The CDR3 sequence: CASSAADTGSRTNEQFF. Based on the CDR3 plus reference TRBV2 and TRBJ2-1, the full variable domain is EPEVTQTPSHQVTQMGQEVILRCVPISNHLYFYWYRQILGQKVEFLVSFYNNEISEKSEIFDDQFSVERPDGSNFTLKIRSTKLEDSAMYFCASSAADTGSRTNEQFFGPGTRLTVL.

CDR3 loop: CASSQPLAELSTDTQYF. This chain connects TRBV12-3 or TRBV12-4 to TRBJ2-3; TCRdb lists TRBD2, though no DNA is available to test this call. This CDR3 has 17 amino acids.

The chain employs TRBV6-2 or TRBV6-3 and TRBJ1-2; TCRdb returns TRBD1, unconfirmable since there is no DNA. The CDR3 has 15 residues. Germline CDR1 and CDR2: MNHEY and SVGEGT. The chain's CDR3 is CASLGTAPSDYGYTF.

J is TRBJ2-1 and V is TRBV15; the TCRdb D gene call, TRBD1, has no DNA to confirm it. Germline-derived CDR1 and CDR2 are LNHNV and YYDKDF (reference sequence). The CDR3 contains 16 residues. CDR3 protein: CATSRAPRGRIHEQFF. The full variable domain, completed using reference TRBV15 and TRBJ2-1, is DAMVIQNPRYQVTQFGKPVTLSCSQTLNHNVMYWYQQKSSQAPKLLFHYYDKDFNNEADTPDNFQSRRPNTSFCFLDIRSPGLGDTAMYLCATSRAPRGRIHEQFFGPGTRLTVL.

The CDR3 region is CSARDYSSGKETQYF. The chain joins TRBV20-1 to TRBJ2-5; the TRBD2 assignment by TCRdb is unverifiable without DNA. This CDR3 comprises 15 residues. Germline V gene data show CDR1 as DFQATT and CDR2 as SNEGSKA (reference sequence).

V and J are TRBV28 and TRBJ2-1; TCRdb's D gene call, TRBD2, goes unchecked for lack of DNA. The germline V gene has CDR1 MDHEN and CDR2 SYDVKM. The CDR3 contains 17 residues. The CDR3 sequence is CASSRITQRGETNEQFF.

This chain joins TRBV10-3 and TRBJ2-3; TCRdb indicates TRBD1, and absent DNA this call remains unverified. The CDR3 consists of 13 residues. The germline CDR1 and CDR2 sequences are ENHRY and SYGVKD. The CDR3 here is CAGGGGRTDTQYF.

The chain is built from TRBV12-3 or TRBV12-4 and TRBJ2-3; TCRdb gives TRBD1 as the D gene, but with no DNA this cannot be confirmed. The CDR3 is 13 residues long. CDR3 in amino acids: CASTDRGPDTQYF.

This rearrangement joins TRBV29-1 to TRBJ2-1; TCRdb selects TRBD2, and the lack of DNA leaves this call unchecked. Per germline, CDR1 SQVTM and CDR2 ANQGSEA. This CDR3 contains 13 residues. Here the CDR3 reads CSADSGNYNEQFF.

This chain connects TRBV27 to TRBJ2-5; checking the TCRdb D call of TRBD2 is not possible without DNA. CDR1 and CDR2 (germline): MNHEY, SMNVEV (reference sequence). The length of the CDR3 is 13 residues. CDR3 in amino acids: CASRRGLQETQYF.

This chain joins TRBV27 and TRBJ2-7; as DNA is missing, the TRBD1 call by TCRdb cannot be tested. This CDR3 comprises 14 residues. Per germline, CDR1 MNHEY and CDR2 SMNVEV (reference sequence). The CDR3 sequence is CASSKTDRGYEQYF.